The sequence of this T cell receptor (beta chain) was determined in a study of blood T cell repertoires in COVID-19. Across the whole study: The United States, Italy and Spain provided the acute and convalescent COVID-19 samples. PBMCs, B-cell-depleted T cells, or T cells were the source of the cDNA or gDNA that made up the material.

Sequenced by immunoSEQ multiplex PCR; TCRdb stores in-frame clones only, minus some. In the table there are about 190,000 clones, less than 85% of which are singletons. Germline V gives CDR1 MRHNA, CDR2 SNTAGT. CDR3 size: 15 residues. Trimming at V came to 4 bases and at J to 4 bases, leaving 5 bases not matched to a gene. The sample comprised peripheral blood. The clonotype was recovered from a woman in her forties or fifties with acute or convalescent COVID-19. The J gene is TRBJ2-3, the V gene TRBV6-4, with TRBD2 matching over 10 bases. DNA for the CDR3: TGTGCCAGCAGTGTGACCAGCGGGAGGGCAGATACGCAGTATTTT. This encodes CASSVTSGRADTQYF.